The sequence of this TCR beta chain was determined in a study of identical twins. Study findings and constraints: For out-of-frame beta sequences, excess twin sharing was weaker.

Template switching introduced a universal primer site, and the cDNA bore unique molecular identifiers. One entry per CDR3 protein results from TCRdb running MiXCR on the 5' RACE reads. There are around 500,000 distinct CDR3 sequences in the sample; 12% to 15% occur only once, and 0.52% lies in the top ten. Remarks on this clonotype: The antigen remains unidentified.

CDR3 size: 13 residues. The V gene's germline CDR1 is LGHDT and CDR2 YNNKEL (reference sequence). With V trimmed by 4 bases and J by 5 bases, 2 bases remained unmatched. These data were also filed under a second study, of yellow fever vaccine responses in identical twins. That publication notes: On the reported evidence, twins' vaccine T cell responses seemed partly convergent and partly personalized.

This clonotype was obtained from a woman between 18 and 30 years old in good health. The chain is built from TRBV3-1 and TRBJ2-1; TRBD1 matches at 7 bases. Sequenced material: CD4+ T cells sorted from blood. The CDR3 region is CASSLGQNNEQFF. For the CDR3, the DNA is TGTGCCAGCAGCCTGGGACAGAACAATGAGCAGTTCTTC.